Below, 19 T cell receptor beta chains from the same sample are listed, as sequenced in a study of blood T cells in healthy people across ages (dated by TCRdb to between 2015 and 2017). Libraries were constructed by 5' RACE. Sequencing instrument: Illumina HiSeq 2500. The second PCR ran for roughly 7 to 12 cycles and used a J-beta primer mix along with a sample-barcoded 5' primer. TCRdb handled the public reads itself, with Q25 trimming in fastp and clone calling in MiXCR, and kept productive beta chains. CDR3 protein sequences are deduplicated, and each keeps its most common genes and DNA. For this sample the table gives fewer than 900,000 distinct CDR3 sequences, of which roughly 41% were detected only once. Under 25% of the sample rests with the top ten. The sequenced sample consisted of blood. These receptors came from an older woman in good health.

The gene calls are TRBV18 and TRBJ1-3; D call uncertain. Germline V gives CDR1 KGHSH, CDR2 LQKENI. The V end was cut by 0 bases, the J end by 7 bases, with 10 bases between. This CDR3 region has 14 residues. DNA of the CDR3: TGTGCCAGCTCACCACCGGCTCGAAGCAACACCATATATTTT. It translates to CASSPPARSNTIYF.

This chain uses TRBV20-1 with TRBJ2-1; TRBD2 might be the D (5 bases). The ends were cut back, 3 bases at V and 8 bases at J, with 20 bases in the middle. CDR1 and CDR2 (germline): DFQATT, SNEGSKA (reference sequence). This CDR3 is 15 amino acids long. CDR3 sequence: CSARTPLTGNHEQFF. The CDR3 nucleotides read TGCAGTGCTAGGACTCCGTTAACCGGGAACCATGAGCAGTTCTTC.

This chain links TRBV25-1 with TRBJ1-1, with D possibly TRBD1 on 6 matching bases. V was clipped by 3 bases and J by 4 bases, with 15 bases between them. Looked up from germline, CDR1 is MGHDK and CDR2 is SYGVNS. This CDR3 has 15 residues. The CDR3 protein is CASSDPKGGVTEAFF. CDR3 in DNA: TGTGCCAGCAGTGACCCGAAGGGGGGGGTCACTGAAGCTTTCTTT.

The chain has TRBV25-1 and TRBJ1-6, with D tentatively TRBD1 (5 bases). Per germline, CDR1 MGHDK and CDR2 SYGVNS. The CDR3 loop spans 15 amino acids. V was pared by 5 bases and J by 6 bases, with 14 bases between. The CDR3 spells CASSPNRNPNSPLHF. The CDR3 DNA follows: TGTGCCAGCAGTCCCAACAGGAACCCTAATTCACCCCTCCACTTT.

This clonotype appeared a single time. Sequence at one end of the junction differs from germline and may be a read error. The chain employs TRBV7-9 and TRBJ2-3, with TRBD2 identical over 7 bases. The germline V gene has CDR1 SEHNR and CDR2 FQNEAQ (reference sequence). The CDR3 is 14 amino acids. The CDR3 bases are TGTGCCAGCAGCTGGGGAGGGTCCGAAGATACACAGTATTTT. It is translated as CASSWGGSEDTQYF.

About this clonotype: A junction end diverges from the germline sequence, so it may reflect a read error. The V call is TRBV18, the J call TRBJ2-1; 13 nucleotides agree with TRBD2. Germline lookup yields CDR1 KGHSH and CDR2 LQKENI. The CDR3 covers 20 residues. CDR3 residues: CTSSSSGTSGTSPSYNVQFF. Here the CDR3 DNA reads TGTACCAGCTCATCGTCCGGGACTAGCGGGACCAGCCCCTCCTACAATGTGCAGTTCTTC.

This clonotype was seen more than once but under ten times. CDR3 DNA: TGCAGTGCTAGAGTGCCCTACTATGTGGACCTGAATACGCAGTATTTT. This gives the protein CSARVPYYVDLNTQYF. The gene calls are TRBV20-1 and TRBJ2-3; D remains ambiguous. V was pared by 1 base and J by 7 bases, with 21 bases between. The CDR3 loop spans 16 amino acids. Germline V lookup: CDR1 DFQATT, CDR2 SNEGSKA (reference sequence).

Remarks on this clonotype: The junction departs from germline at one end; a sequencing error may be responsible. The chain links TRBV6-5 to TRBJ2-1; D tentatively reads TRBD1 or TRBD2 (6 bases each). From germline, CDR1 is MNHEY and CDR2 SVGAGI. The CDR3 is 15 amino acids. This CDR3 reads CASSRTWGAYSEQFF. The CDR3 nucleotides read TGTGCCAGCAGTAGAACTTGGGGGGCCTACAGTGAGCAGTTCTTC.

V usage is TRBV9 and J usage is TRBJ1-4; D gene unclear. The CDR3 contains 13 residues. V was cut by 4 bases and J by 5 bases, with 9 bases left in between. From germline, CDR1 is SGDLS and CDR2 YYNGEE. CDR3 nucleotide sequence: TGTGCCAGCAGCCCCAATCCGAATGAAAAACTGTTTTTT. This codes for CASSPNPNEKLFF.

Only a few counts were recorded for this clonotype. V and J are TRBV15 and TRBJ2-3; 11 positions match TRBD2. This CDR3 has 15 amino acids. The V gene's germline CDR1 is LNHNV and CDR2 YYDKDF (reference sequence). Trimming took 3 bases from V and 3 from J; bases not matched to a gene: 2. DNA for the CDR3: TGTGCCACCAGCAGGGGACTAGCGGCAACAGATACGCAGTATTTT. Residues: CATSRGLAATDTQYF.

The chain carries TRBV10-3 and TRBJ2-5; D call uncertain. This CDR3 comprises 13 residues. Trimming cost V 2 bases and J 1 base, with 5 bases left between them. Germline CDR1 ENHRY, CDR2 SYGVKD. DNA of the CDR3: TGTGCCATCAGTGAGAAGGCCCAAGAGACCCAGTACTTC. Amino acid sequence: CAISEKAQETQYF.

The V call is TRBV28, the J call TRBJ2-7; 8 bases align to TRBD2. Germline lookup yields CDR1 MDHEN and CDR2 SYDVKM. V shed 2 bases, J shed 7 bases, and the junction held 22 bases outside the gene matches. The CDR3 has 19 amino acids. The CDR3, as DNA: TGTGCCAGCAGTTTACTCCTTATCTACAGCGGGAGCCCCTACAATGAGCAGTACTTC. It yields the protein CASSLLLIYSGSPYNEQYF.

V is TRBV6-4 and J is TRBJ2-6; D might be TRBD2 (5 bases). The CDR3 extends over 14 amino acids. CDR1 and CDR2 (germline): MRHNA, SNTAGT. V was shortened by 6 bases and J by 3 bases, with 9 bases between the two germline ends. This chain's CDR3 is CASRRVVGANVLTF. The CDR3, as DNA: TGTGCCAGCAGGAGGGTGGTTGGGGCCAACGTCCTGACTTTC.

V gene TRBV12-3 or TRBV12-4 combines with J gene TRBJ1-4; D unresolved. The CDR3 runs 14 residues. The ends were cut back, 2 bases at V and 4 bases at J, with 8 bases in the middle. The CDR3: CASSLSGLNEKLFF. The DNA for the CDR3 is TGTGCCAGCAGTTTAAGCGGCCTTAATGAAAAACTGTTTTTT.

This clonotype has just one count. V gene TRBV6-5 combines with J gene TRBJ1-4; TRBD1 might be the D (5 bases). The length of the CDR3 is 15 residues. V dropped 2 bases and J dropped 7 bases, with 14 bases sitting between them. Germline V gene lookup returns CDR1 MNHEY and CDR2 SVGAGI. The CDR3 DNA reads TGTGCCAGCAGTTACAGCAGGGTAGTAGGTGAAAAACTGTTTTTT. Its protein product is CASSYSRVVGEKLFF.

The table lists this clonotype with a few counts. The junction does not match germline at one end; this may be a read error. The chain employs TRBV7-2 and TRBJ2-7; TRBD1 might be the D (6 bases). This CDR3 is 16 amino acids long. Germline V gene sequence: CDR1 SGHTA, CDR2 FQGNSA. The CDR3 DNA is TGTGCCAGCATCTTAGGCGCGACAGGACCACCATACGAGCAGTACTTC. Amino acids: CASILGATGPPYEQYF.

The CDR3 sequence: CASSLTGREYNEQYF. The CDR3 bases are TGTGCCAGCAGCCTGACAGGGAGGGAATACAATGAGCAGTACTTC. The chain couples TRBV3-1 to TRBJ2-5; D is perhaps TRBD1 or TRBD2 (7 bases each). Germline lookup yields CDR1 LGHDT and CDR2 YNNKEL (reference sequence). Trimming took 4 bases from V and 11 from J, leaving 23 bases between them. CDR3 size: 15 residues.

The chain is built from TRBV29-1 and TRBJ1-1; the match to TRBD1 covers 11 bases. This CDR3 is 15 amino acids long. Germline loops: CDR1 SQVTM, CDR2 ANQGSEA. The junction had 10 bases not matched to a gene; V was cut back by 4 bases and J by 6 bases. This CDR3 reads CSVVPLRTGGSEAFF. DNA of the CDR3: TGCAGCGTTGTCCCCCTTAGGACAGGGGGCTCTGAAGCTTTCTTT. The variable domain in full, with the rest retrieved from reference TRBV29-1 and TRBJ1-1, is SAVISQKPSRDICQRGTSLTIQCQVDSQVTMMFWYRQQPGQSLTLIATANQGSEATYESGFVIDKFPISRPNLTFSTLTVSNMSPEDSSIYLCSVVPLRTGGSEAFFGQGTRLTVV.

As DNA, the CDR3 is TGTGCCAGCAGCTTTCTTCCGTGGGGGGACAGGGGCAATGAGCAGTTCTTC. Amino acids: CASSFLPWGDRGNEQFF. The chain has TRBV5-6 and TRBJ2-1; 10 positions agree with TRBD1. This CDR3 spans 17 amino acids. V was pared by 2 bases and J by 6 bases, with 11 bases of the junction left unmatched. Germline V CDR1 and CDR2: SGHDT, YYEEEE.